This entry concerns a single T cell receptor (beta chain). The repertoire was sequenced with immunoSEQ multiplex PCR; TCRdb's copy has only in-frame clones and lacks some. The sample lists 150,000 to 200,000 clones; about 90% were seen once. This sample is part of a study of blood T cell repertoires in COVID-19. There are 16 residues in the CDR3. Per germline, CDR1 SGHNT and CDR2 YYREEE (reference sequence). J lost 8 bases, V lost 0 bases, and 9 bases had no gene match. Material for sequencing was peripheral blood. The J gene is TRBJ1-2, the V gene TRBV5-4, with 11 bases lining up with TRBD1. This receptor was taken from a man aged 55-75 years with active or convalescent COVID-19. The CDR3 DNA is TGTGCCAGCAGCTTGGGAGGGACAGGGGGTTGGAGGGGCTACACCTTC. Protein: CASSLGGTGGWRGYTF.